Following are 15 T cell receptor beta chains from one sample sequenced in a study of blood T cell repertoires in COVID-19. The repertoire was sequenced with immunoSEQ multiplex PCR; TCRdb's copy has only in-frame clones and lacks some. The table has some 93,000 clones, approximately 86% seen once. Source material: peripheral blood. These receptors were collected from a woman at least 80 years old with acute or convalescent COVID-19.

This clone was found a few times. CDR3 amino acids: CASSQDGGTEAFF. CDR3 DNA sequence: TGCGCCAGCAGCCAGGACGGAGGCACTGAAGCTTTCTTT. The rearrangement links TRBV4-1 to TRBJ1-1; unclear D gene. Trimming cost V 3 bases and J 4 bases, with 9 bases left between them. The germline gives CDR1 MGHRA, CDR2 YSYEKL. The CDR3 covers 13 residues.

The chain is built from TRBV19 and TRBJ2-5; 10 bases agree with TRBD1. Losses at the gene ends were 5 bases for V and 2 bases for J; bases not matched to a gene: 14. Germline CDR1 is LNHDA and CDR2 is SQIVND (reference sequence). The CDR3 is 18 residues long. The chain's CDR3 is CASSPGTGARKGQETQYF. For the CDR3, the DNA is TGTGCCAGTAGTCCCGGGACAGGGGCGAGGAAGGGACAAGAGACCCAGTACTTC.

The rearrangement links TRBV6-6 to TRBJ1-4; TRBD1 matches 8 bases. This CDR3 comprises 15 residues. The junction had 3 bases not matched to a gene; V was cut back by 0 bases and J by 6 bases. Germline lookup yields CDR1 MNHNY and CDR2 SVGAGI (reference sequence). The CDR3 DNA reads as TGTGCCAGCAGTTACTCGGGACAGGCCTATGAAAAACTGTTTTTT. Encoded protein: CASSYSGQAYEKLFF.

The rearrangement joins TRBV4-1 to TRBJ2-1; D may be TRBD2 (5 bases). Germline V CDR1 and CDR2: MGHRA, YSYEKL. There are 19 residues in the CDR3. V was cut by 2 bases and J by 5 bases, with 25 bases left in between. The DNA for the CDR3 is TGCGCCAGCAGCCAACACTTGAGGACGACTATTGCGTTTGACAATGAGCAGTTCTTC. It codes for CASSQHLRTTIAFDNEQFF.

V gene TRBV19 combines with J gene TRBJ2-2; weak D call: TRBD1 (5 bases). Trimming removed 4 bases at V and 1 base at J, with 7 bases between. Germline assignment: CDR1 LNHDA and CDR2 SQIVND (reference sequence). CDR3 size: 14 residues. CDR3 nucleotides: TGTGCCAGTAGTACCGGACAGAACACCGGGGAGCTGTTTTTT. It translates to CASSTGQNTGELFF.

J is TRBJ1-2 and V is TRBV12-5; D call uncertain. This CDR3 comprises 14 residues. The germline CDR1 and CDR2 sequences are LGHNT and FRNRAP. V shed 5 bases and J shed 4 bases, with 14 bases lying between them. The CDR3 loop is CASGAPQVTYGYTF. The CDR3 coding sequence is TGTGCTAGTGGTGCCCCCCAGGTTACCTATGGCTACACCTTC.

V and J are TRBV28 and TRBJ1-2, with 9 bases identical to TRBD1. Germline CDR1 MDHEN, CDR2 SYDVKM. The CDR3 has 15 residues. V gave up 5 bases and J gave up 8 bases; unmatched junction bases: 12. CDR3 sequence (DNA): TGTGCCAGCAGTCCCGGGACAGGGCTATCAGGGGGCTACACCTTC. Protein: CASSPGTGLSGGYTF.

The chain joins TRBV19 to TRBJ1-2; 9 positions match TRBD1. CDR1 is LNHDA and CDR2 is SQIVND in the germline V gene (reference sequence). V shed 9 bases, J shed 1 base, and the junction held 12 bases outside the gene matches. There are 16 residues in the CDR3. This CDR3 is CASGETTGGYNYGYTF. The CDR3, as DNA: TGTGCCAGCGGGGAAACTACAGGGGGCTATAACTATGGCTACACCTTC.

The V gene is TRBV6-5, the J gene TRBJ1-6, with TRBD1 identical over 9 bases. The CDR3 is 14 amino acids. The germline CDR1 and CDR2 sequences are MNHEY and SVGAGI. The junction had 6 bases not matched to a gene; V was cut back by 8 bases and J by 7 bases. For the CDR3, the DNA is TGTGCCAGCGAACAGGGGGCTAGGAATTCACCCCTCCACTTT. Its translation: CASEQGARNSPLHF.

This clone has only a few counts. The V gene is TRBV5-1, the J gene TRBJ2-7; 9 bases line up with TRBD1. The CDR3 has 14 amino acids. J lost 2 bases, V lost 3 bases, and 3 bases had no gene match. The germline CDR1 and CDR2 sequences are SGHRS and YFSETQ. CDR3: CASSSGQGTYEQYF. Written as DNA, the CDR3 is TGCGCCAGCAGCTCGGGACAGGGAACCTACGAGCAGTACTTC.

The chain couples TRBV24-1 to TRBJ1-1; D may be TRBD1 (5 bases). V lost 7 bases and J 2 bases, leaving 16 bases between the germline ends. This CDR3 has 15 amino acids. Germline V CDR1 and CDR2: KGHDR, SFDVKD. The CDR3 reads CATRLLGVGNTEAFF. For the CDR3, the DNA is TGTGCCACCAGGCTGTTAGGGGTGGGAAACACTGAAGCTTTCTTT.

The genes are TRBV6-1 and TRBJ1-2; tentatively, D is TRBD1 (5 bases). The V and J ends lost 2 bases and 2 bases respectively, with 9 bases between them. Germline loops: CDR1 MNHNS, CDR2 SASEGT. The CDR3 has 14 amino acids. CDR3 in amino acids: CASSEQGNNYGYTF. The CDR3 DNA reads as TGTGCCAGCAGTGAACAGGGAAACAACTATGGCTACACCTTC.

The sample holds one count of this clone. V gene TRBV19 combines with J gene TRBJ1-1; 8 bases are shared with TRBD1. Germline V gene data show CDR1 as LNHDA and CDR2 as SQIVND (reference sequence). CDR3 length equals 12 residues. Trimming cost V 5 bases and J 13 bases; bases outside gene matches: 9. CDR3 residues: CASSPEGQAYFF. CDR3 DNA: TGTGCCAGTAGTCCGGAGGGACAGGCTTATTTCTTT.

The chain recombines TRBV13 with TRBJ2-5; TRBD1 matches 7 bases. Trimming removed 4 bases from V and 5 bases from J; junction bases left unmatched: 13. Germline lookup yields CDR1 PRHDT and CDR2 FYEKMQ (reference sequence). The CDR3 length is 16 residues. The CDR3 bases are TGTGCCAGCAGCTCGTGGGACAGCTCTTCTGGGGAGACCCAGTACTTC. Protein product: CASSSWDSSSGETQYF.

The rearrangement uses TRBV7-9 and TRBJ2-1; 7 bases fit TRBD1. This CDR3 spans 16 amino acids. The germline CDR1 and CDR2 sequences are SEHNR and FQNEAQ (reference sequence). V was pared by 4 bases and J by 6 bases, with 12 bases of the junction left unmatched. In DNA, the CDR3 is TGTGCCAGCAGCTGGGGGCCGGAACAGGGGTTCAATGAGCAGTTCTTC. Encoded protein: CASSWGPEQGFNEQFF.